This TCR beta chain derives from a study of immune cell composition in non-small cell lung cancer. On the study more broadly: Lung adenocarcinoma or squamous carcinoma made up most tumours. Notes on the study in general: Adenocarcinomas with higher top tumour-associated clone frequency had more reactive TILs.

A remark on this clone: The antigen remains undetermined.

Germline CDR1 is MNHNS and CDR2 is SASEGT. The V gene end was trimmed by 5 bases and the J gene end by 4 bases; junction bases not matched to a gene: 1. This CDR3 is built from 13 residues. Method: immunoSEQ multiplex PCR; TCRdb's copy keeps in-frame clones and lacks some. The sample shows 2,000 to 2,500 clones, roughly three quarters of them seen only once. This receptor was identified in a human donor with non-small cell lung cancer. Source material: lung tumor tissue. The chain recombines TRBV6-1 with TRBJ2-2; TRBD1 aligns across 7 bases. CDR3 nucleotides: TGTGCCAGCAGTTCAGGGGGCACCGGGGAGCTGTTTTTT. Protein product: CASSSGGTGELFF.